This entry concerns a single T cell receptor beta chain. Its antigen is unidentified. The data originate from a study of OX40 agonist ivuxolimab in advanced cancers. Clones were read by immunoSEQ multiplex PCR, and TCRdb kept only the in-frame ones, dropping some. The table shows roughly 24,000 clones, with about four fifths occurring only once. CDR1 is LGHNA, CDR2 YSLEER, per germline. Trimming removed 1 base from V and 5 bases from J, with 6 bases in between. This CDR3 has 12 amino acids. Regarding the study as a whole: The average count of expanded clones was higher among CD8+ T cells than among CD4+.

The V gene is TRBV4-3, the J gene TRBJ2-7; D ambiguous. This TCR was sampled from an adult with an advanced solid tumor such as melanoma, head and neck, liver or kidney cancer. This specimen consisted of CD4+ or CD8+ T cells sorted from blood, obtained in a trial of the OX40 agonist ivuxolimab. CDR3 bases: TGCGCCAGCAGCCAAGTGGTCGACGAGCAGTACTTC. Protein sequence: CASSQVVDEQYF.